This T cell receptor (beta chain) originates from a study of T cells in Graves' hyperthyroidism and ophthalmopathy. This clonotype was seen ten or more times. This CDR3 region has 14 residues. The germline V gene has CDR1 MNHNS and CDR2 SASEGT. V lost 2 bases and J 1 base, leaving 5 bases between the germline ends. TCR beta CDR3 regions were amplified from RNA transcripts. The HTBI primer set drove a first-round RT-PCR of the TCR CDR3. TCRdb recomputed calls from the multiplex PCR reads with MiXCR, one row per CDR3 protein. The sample shows about 700,000 distinct CDR3 sequences, 14% of them seen only once. Graves' hyperthyroidism was deemed stable absent ophthalmopathy progression within 18 months.

This receptor was taken from a woman under 30 with Graves' hyperthyroidism. The chain is built from TRBV6-1 and TRBJ2-2; D unresolved. The sequenced material came from blood. CDR3 DNA sequence: TGTGCCAGCAGTGAACCGAGGAACACCGGGGAGCTGTTTTTT. This translates into CASSEPRNTGELFF.